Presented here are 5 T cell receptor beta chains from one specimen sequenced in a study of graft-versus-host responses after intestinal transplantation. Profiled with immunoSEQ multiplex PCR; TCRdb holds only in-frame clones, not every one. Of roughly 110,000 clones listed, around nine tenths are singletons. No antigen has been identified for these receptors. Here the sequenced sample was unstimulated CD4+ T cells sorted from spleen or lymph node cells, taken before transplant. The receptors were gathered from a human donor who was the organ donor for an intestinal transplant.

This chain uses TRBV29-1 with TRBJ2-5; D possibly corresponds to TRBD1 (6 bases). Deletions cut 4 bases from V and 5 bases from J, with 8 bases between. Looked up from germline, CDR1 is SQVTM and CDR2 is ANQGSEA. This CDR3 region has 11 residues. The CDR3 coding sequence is TGCAGCGTTGGGGGGCCCGAGACCCAGTACTTC. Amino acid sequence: CSVGGPETQYF. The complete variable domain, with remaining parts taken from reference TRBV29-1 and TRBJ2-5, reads SAVISQKPSRDICQRGTSLTIQCQVDSQVTMMFWYRQQPGQSLTLIATANQGSEATYESGFVIDKFPISRPNLTFSTLTVSNMSPEDSSIYLCSVGGPETQYFGPGTRLLVL.

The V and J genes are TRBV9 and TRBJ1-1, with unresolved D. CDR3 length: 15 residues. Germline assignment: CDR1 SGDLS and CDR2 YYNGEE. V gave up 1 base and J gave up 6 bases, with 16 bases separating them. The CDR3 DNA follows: TGTGCCAGCAGCGTACTCTCTGGGGATGGCGCTGAAGCTTTCTTT. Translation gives CASSVLSGDGAEAFF.

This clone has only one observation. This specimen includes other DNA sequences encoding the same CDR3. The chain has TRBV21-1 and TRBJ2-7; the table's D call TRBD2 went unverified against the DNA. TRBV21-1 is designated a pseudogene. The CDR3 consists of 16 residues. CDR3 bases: TGTGCCAGCAGCAAAGATAGCGGGAGGGCCCTCTACGAGCAGTACTTC. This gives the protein CASSKDSGRALYEQYF.

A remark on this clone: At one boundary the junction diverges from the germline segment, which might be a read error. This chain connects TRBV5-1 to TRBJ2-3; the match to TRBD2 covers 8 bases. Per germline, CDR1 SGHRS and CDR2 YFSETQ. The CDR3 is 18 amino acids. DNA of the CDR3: TGCGCCAGCAGCTTTTCTAGCGGGCTTCCTTCTAGCACAGATATGCAGTATTTT. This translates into CASSFSSGLPSSTDMQYF.

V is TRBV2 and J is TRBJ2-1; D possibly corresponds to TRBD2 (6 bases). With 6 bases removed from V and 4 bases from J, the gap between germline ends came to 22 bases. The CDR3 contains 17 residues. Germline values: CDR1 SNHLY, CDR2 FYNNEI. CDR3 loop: CASSDLETSFFYNEQFF. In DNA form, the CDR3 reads TGTGCCAGCAGCGACCTCGAAACTAGCTTTTTTTACAATGAGCAGTTCTTC.